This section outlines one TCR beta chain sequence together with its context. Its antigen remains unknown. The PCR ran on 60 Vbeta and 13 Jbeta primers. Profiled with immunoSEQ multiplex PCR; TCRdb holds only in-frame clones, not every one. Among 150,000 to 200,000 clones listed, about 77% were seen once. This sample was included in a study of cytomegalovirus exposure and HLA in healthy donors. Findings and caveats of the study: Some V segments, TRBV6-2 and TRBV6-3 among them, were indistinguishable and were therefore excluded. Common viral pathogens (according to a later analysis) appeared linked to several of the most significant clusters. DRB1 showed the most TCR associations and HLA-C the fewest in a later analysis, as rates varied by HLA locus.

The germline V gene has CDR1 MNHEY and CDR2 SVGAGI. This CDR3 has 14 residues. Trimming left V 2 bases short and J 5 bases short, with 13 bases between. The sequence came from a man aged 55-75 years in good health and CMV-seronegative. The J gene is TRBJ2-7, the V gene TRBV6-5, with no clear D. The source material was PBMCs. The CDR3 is CASSYTPAAHEQYF. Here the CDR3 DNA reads TGTGCCAGCAGTTACACCCCGGCAGCGCACGAGCAGTACTTC.